This T cell receptor (beta chain) was sequenced during a study of early stage breast cancer tumors. Overall study: ER+/PR+/HER2- status applied to about 70% of the 16 invasive breast tumors.

Comments on this clone: The antigen is unknown. A read error may produce the germline difference seen at one junction end.

Study results and limitations: In about 90% of the 16 patients, blood comparison separated tumor from normal breast. Tumors had approximately 2.5-fold higher T cell density and higher clonality than adjacent normal breast tissue.

Tissue for this sample was collected roughly 1.8-4 cm from the breast tumor. This table comes from immunoSEQ multiplex PCR, and its TCRdb copy is limited to in-frame clones, with some not included. The table lists some 14,000 clones, approximately 88% of them singletons. The material sequenced was normal breast tissue next to the tumor. This sequence originates from a person aged 25 to 45 with breast cancer.

The CDR3: CVSNLAPPLTGELFF. The CDR3 DNA reads TGCGTCAGCAATCTAGCGCCCCCCCTAACCGGGGAGCTGTTTTTT. The rearrangement joins TRBV5-1 to TRBJ2-2; D is possibly TRBD2 (6 bases). CDR1 and CDR2 from the germline V gene are SGHRS and YFSETQ. The length of the CDR3 is 15 residues.